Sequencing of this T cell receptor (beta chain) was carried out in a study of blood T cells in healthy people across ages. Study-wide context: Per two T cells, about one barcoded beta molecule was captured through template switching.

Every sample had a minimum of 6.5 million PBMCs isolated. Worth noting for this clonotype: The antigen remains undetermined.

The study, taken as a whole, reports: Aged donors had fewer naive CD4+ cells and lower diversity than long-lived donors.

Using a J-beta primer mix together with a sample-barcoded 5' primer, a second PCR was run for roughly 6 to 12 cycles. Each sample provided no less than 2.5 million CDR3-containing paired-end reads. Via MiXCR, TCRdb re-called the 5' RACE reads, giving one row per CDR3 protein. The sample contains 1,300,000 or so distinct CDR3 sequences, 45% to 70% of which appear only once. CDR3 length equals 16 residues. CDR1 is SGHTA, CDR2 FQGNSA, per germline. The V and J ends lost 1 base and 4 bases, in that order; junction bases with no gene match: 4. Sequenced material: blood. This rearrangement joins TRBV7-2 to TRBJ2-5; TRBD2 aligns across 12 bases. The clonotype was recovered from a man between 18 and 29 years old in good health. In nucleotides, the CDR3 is TGTGCCAGCAGCTTAGGGGCTAGCGGGGGGGGAGAGACCCAGTACTTC. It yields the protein CASSLGASGGGETQYF.